This TCR beta chain was found in a study of shared clonotypes between healthy human individuals. Study as a whole: Each donor's CD8 memory used one plate, CD8 naive two, each CD4 subset three. General observations from the study: Generation of non-shared clonotypes was less probable than generation of clonotypes shared by all four donors.

The CDR3 sequence is 13 residues long. Germline V lookup: CDR1 WNHNN, CDR2 SYGVQD (reference sequence). Trimming took off 8 bases at V and 5 bases at J, with 16 bases between the two ends. Notes on this clone: Its antigen remains unidentified.

Libraries were prepared by immunoSEQ multiplex PCR; TCRdb keeps only in-frame clonotypes and omits some of them. The sample has about 1 million clones, around 76% seen once. Every contributor of samples was a Caucasian grown-up residing in Nashville, Tennessee. The V call is TRBV10-1, the J call TRBJ2-7; D may be TRBD1 or TRBD2 (5 bases each). The clonotype originates from a man aged 18 to 30 in good health. The sample comprised memory CD4+ T cells sorted from blood. Subset noted: CD45RA-negative fraction. CDR3 sequence (DNA): TGCGCCAGCTATAGGGACCCATTCAACGAGCAGTACTTC. Its translation is CASYRDPFNEQYF.